The rows below give T cell receptor beta chains drawn from one sample of a study of blood T cell repertoires in COVID-19. Assay: immunoSEQ multiplex PCR; the TCRdb copy retains only in-frame clones and omits some. Of about 50,000 clones listed, over 85% are singletons. What was sequenced was peripheral blood. The receptors derive from a human donor in a cohort sampled during active COVID-19. The CDR3 runs from the conserved cysteine through the conserved F or W. The order of the fields is D gene, clone size, J gene, V gene, CDR3 protein, CDR3 DNA. D genes are given only for firm matches. Clone size is stated in some rows and not others, as once, few, many or a class when expanded.

d_gene: TRBD1; abundance: .; j_gene: TRBJ1-2; v_gene: TRBV18; CDR3aa: CASSSGQNYGYTF; CDR3nt: TGTGCCAGCTCATCGGGACAGAACTATGGCTACACCTTC
d_gene: .; abundance: .; j_gene: TRBJ1-2; v_gene: TRBV5-5; CDR3aa: CASSWDSGTLYGYTF; CDR3nt: TGTGCCAGCAGTTGGGACTCCGGGACGCTCTATGGCTACACCTTC
d_gene: .; abundance: .; j_gene: TRBJ1-4; v_gene: TRBV5-4; CDR3aa: CASSLTGEKLFF; CDR3nt: TGTGCCAGCAGCTTGACGGGTGAAAAACTGTTTTTT
d_gene: TRBD1; abundance: .; j_gene: TRBJ2-1; v_gene: TRBV6-5; CDR3aa: CATGQGANYEQFF; CDR3nt: TGTGCCACAGGACAGGGGGCTAACTATGAGCAGTTCTTC
d_gene: .; abundance: .; j_gene: TRBJ1-5; v_gene: TRBV20-1; CDR3aa: CSASRFQGSNQPQHF; CDR3nt: TGCAGTGCTAGTAGGTTCCAGGGGAGCAATCAGCCCCAGCATTTT
d_gene: .; abundance: .; j_gene: TRBJ1-1; v_gene: TRBV10-3; CDR3aa: CAIGVGTSNTEAFF; CDR3nt: TGTGCCATCGGGGTCGGGACATCGAACACTGAAGCTTTCTTT
d_gene: .; abundance: once; j_gene: TRBJ2-5; v_gene: TRBV19; CDR3aa: CASRGTRGETQYF; CDR3nt: TGTGCCAGTAGAGGGACACGAGGGGAGACCCAGTACTTC
d_gene: .; abundance: .; j_gene: TRBJ2-4; v_gene: TRBV5-1; CDR3aa: CASRPDTAKNIQYF; CDR3nt: TGCGCCAGCAGACCTGACACAGCCAAAAACATTCAGTACTTC
d_gene: TRBD1; abundance: .; j_gene: TRBJ2-7; v_gene: TRBV15; CDR3aa: CATSTGGLSEQYF; CDR3nt: TGTGCCACCTCGACAGGGGGACTCAGCGAGCAGTACTTC
d_gene: .; abundance: .; j_gene: TRBJ1-2; v_gene: TRBV10-3; CDR3aa: CAISQDYGYTF; CDR3nt: TGTGCCATCTCTCAGGACTATGGCTACACCTTC
d_gene: .; abundance: .; j_gene: TRBJ2-6; v_gene: TRBV27; CDR3aa: CASSLVSRRSGANVLTF; CDR3nt: TGTGCCAGCAGTTTAGTGTCCCGGCGGTCTGGGGCCAACGTCCTGACTTTC
d_gene: TRBD1; abundance: few; j_gene: TRBJ1-6; v_gene: TRBV4-2; CDR3aa: CASSPGQGSSYNSPLHF; CDR3nt: TGTGCCAGCAGCCCGGGACAGGGGAGCTCCTATAATTCACCCCTCCACTTT
d_gene: .; abundance: .; j_gene: TRBJ2-7; v_gene: TRBV5-5; CDR3aa: CASIGRGGPYEQYF; CDR3nt: TGTGCCAGCATTGGCCGAGGGGGTCCCTACGAGCAGTACTTC
d_gene: .; abundance: .; j_gene: TRBJ1-1; v_gene: TRBV19; CDR3aa: CASSIKTAEAFF; CDR3nt: TGTGCCAGTAGTATTAAGACAGCTGAAGCTTTCTTT
d_gene: .; abundance: .; j_gene: TRBJ1-2; v_gene: TRBV5-4; CDR3aa: CASSLTSPNYGYTF; CDR3nt: TGTGCCAGCAGCCTGACATCTCCTAACTATGGCTACACCTTC
d_gene: TRBD2; abundance: .; j_gene: TRBJ2-7; v_gene: TRBV3-1/TRBV3-2; CDR3aa: CASSQGGTSGYEQYF; CDR3nt: TGTGCCAGCAGCCAAGGCGGGACTAGCGGCTACGAGCAGTACTTC
d_gene: .; abundance: .; j_gene: TRBJ1-3; v_gene: TRBV10-2; CDR3aa: CASSDWGGSSGNTIYF; CDR3nt: TGCGCCAGCAGTGATTGGGGGGGCTCATCTGGAAACACCATATATTTT